The T cell receptor beta chain under discussion was sequenced for a study of blood T cell repertoires in COVID-19. Background on the study: COVID-19 samples, acute and convalescent, were from the United States, Italy and Spain. Sources were T cells, B-cell-depleted T cells, or PBMCs; the material itself was cDNA or gDNA.

In the study's own analysis: Reference gene primer amplification gave nucleated cell count estimates. TCRdb's copy holds only in-frame clones and misses some; the assay was immunoSEQ multiplex PCR. Clonal size and the V and J genes are those of that table, whereas D and trimming came from the DNA. This table holds tens of thousands of clones, approximately 80% found once. Sequenced input: peripheral blood. This clonotype was sampled from a woman in her fifties or sixties with acute or convalescent COVID-19.

CDR3 DNA sequence: TGTGCCAGCTTAAATGGACAGGCCAATGAGCAGTTCTTC. Translation gives CASLNGQANEQFF. This chain connects TRBV2 to TRBJ2-1; 7 nucleotides line up with TRBD1. The germline gives CDR1 SNHLY, CDR2 FYNNEI. J lost 6 bases, V lost 8 bases, and 7 bases had no gene match. The CDR3 has 13 residues.